Following are 2 T cell receptor beta chains from one sample sequenced in a study of identical twins. TCRdb reprocessed the 5' RACE reads via MiXCR and lists one record per CDR3 protein. The repertoire consists of around 480,000 distinct CDR3 sequences, with 14% occurring once and the leading ten covering 0.52%. This same sample was also taken into another study, of yellow fever vaccine responses in identical twins.

The sequenced sample consisted of CD4+ T cells sorted from blood. The origin of the receptors is a woman in her late teens or twenties in good health.

The J gene is TRBJ2-3, the V gene TRBV5-1; D could derive from TRBD1 or TRBD2 (6 bases each). Germline V gene sequence: CDR1 SGHRS, CDR2 YFSETQ. V was trimmed by 5 bases and J by 0 bases, leaving 16 bases between them. This CDR3 spans 16 amino acids. CDR3 bases: TGCGCCAGCAGGGAAAAAGCCGGGGGCAGCACAGATACGCAGTATTTT. Encoded protein: CASREKAGGSTDTQYF. The complete variable domain, with remaining parts taken from reference TRBV5-1 and TRBJ2-3, reads KAGVTQTPRYLIKTRGQQVTLSCSPISGHRSVSWYQQTPGQGLQFLFEYFSETQRNKGNFPGRFSGRQFSNSRSEMNVSTLELGDSALYLCASREKAGGSTDTQYFGPGTRLTVL.

Worth noting for this clonotype: Mismatch with germline at one junction end may stem from a read error. The chain recombines TRBV7-2 with TRBJ2-1; 7 bases map to TRBD2. The CDR3 runs 17 residues. CDR1 and CDR2 from the germline V gene are SGHTA and FQGNSA. In DNA, the CDR3 is TGTGCCAGCAGCCCCCTCTTTAGCGGGTTCTCCTACAATGAGCTGTTCTTC. Translation: CASSPLFSGFSYNELFF.